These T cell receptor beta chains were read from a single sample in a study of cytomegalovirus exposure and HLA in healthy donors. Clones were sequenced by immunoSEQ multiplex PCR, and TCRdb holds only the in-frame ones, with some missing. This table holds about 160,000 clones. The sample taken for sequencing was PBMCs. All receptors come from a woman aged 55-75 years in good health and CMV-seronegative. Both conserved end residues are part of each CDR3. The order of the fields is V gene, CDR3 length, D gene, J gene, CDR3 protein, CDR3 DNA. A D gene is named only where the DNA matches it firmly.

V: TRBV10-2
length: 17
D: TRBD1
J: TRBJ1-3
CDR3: CASSSGQGTSSGNTIYF
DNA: TGCGCCAGCAGCTCCGGACAGGGAACCAGCTCTGGAAACACCATATATTTT

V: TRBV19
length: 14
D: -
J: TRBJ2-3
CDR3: CASSIVRGTDTQYF
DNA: TGTGCCAGTAGTATAGTGCGCGGAACAGATACGCAGTATTTT

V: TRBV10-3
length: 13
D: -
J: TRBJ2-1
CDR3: CATARVSYNEQFF
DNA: TGTGCCACTGCGCGGGTCTCCTACAATGAGCAGTTCTTC

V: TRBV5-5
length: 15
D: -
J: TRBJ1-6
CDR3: CASSLGPGVGSPLHF
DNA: TGTGCCAGCAGCTTGGGACCGGGTGTGGGTTCACCCCTCCACTTT

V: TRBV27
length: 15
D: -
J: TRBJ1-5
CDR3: CASSLFQGPNQPQHF
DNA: TGTGCCAGCAGTTTATTTCAGGGGCCGAATCAGCCCCAGCATTTT

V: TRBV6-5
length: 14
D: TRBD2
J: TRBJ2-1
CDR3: CASSYWTRADEQFF
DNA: TGTGCCAGCAGTTACTGGACTAGGGCGGATGAGCAGTTCTTC

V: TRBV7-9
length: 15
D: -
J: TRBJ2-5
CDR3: CASSSGTLRGETQYF
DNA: TGTGCCAGCAGCTCAGGCACTCTAAGGGGAGAGACCCAGTACTTC

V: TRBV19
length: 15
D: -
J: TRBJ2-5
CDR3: CASLSRRGNQETQYF
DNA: TGTGCCAGTTTGTCGCGGCGGGGAAACCAAGAGACCCAGTACTTC

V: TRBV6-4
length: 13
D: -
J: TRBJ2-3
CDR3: CASSSGHSDTQYF
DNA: TGTGCCAGCAGCTCCGGACACTCAGATACGCAGTATTTT

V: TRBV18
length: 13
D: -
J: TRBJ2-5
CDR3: CASSPPVRETQYF
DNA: TGTGCCAGCTCACCACCGGTGAGGGAGACCCAGTACTTC

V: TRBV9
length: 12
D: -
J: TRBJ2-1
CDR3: CASSVEWGRQFF
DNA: TGTGCCAGCAGCGTAGAATGGGGGCGGCAGTTCTTC

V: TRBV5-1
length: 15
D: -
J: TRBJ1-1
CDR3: CASSTGQNMNTEAFF
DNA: TGCGCCAGCAGCACAGGACAGAACATGAACACTGAAGCTTTCTTT

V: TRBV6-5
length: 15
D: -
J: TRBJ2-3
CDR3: CASSYTGQSIDTQYF
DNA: TGTGCCAGCAGTTATACAGGACAGTCGATAGATACGCAGTATTTT

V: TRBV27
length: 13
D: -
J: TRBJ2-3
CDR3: CASSFQGTDTQYF
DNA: TGTGCCAGCAGTTTTCAGGGGACAGATACGCAGTATTTT

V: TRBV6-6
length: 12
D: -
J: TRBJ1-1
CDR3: CASNRQADEAFF
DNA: TGTGCCAGCAACCGACAGGCAGATGAAGCTTTCTTT

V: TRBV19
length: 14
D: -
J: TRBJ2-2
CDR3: CASSMHRTTGELFF
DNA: TGTGCCAGTAGTATGCACAGGACCACCGGGGAGCTGTTTTTT

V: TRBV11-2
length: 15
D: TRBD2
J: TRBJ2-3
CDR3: CASSPRRGGLDTQYF
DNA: TGTGCCAGCAGCCCACGGCGCGGGGGGTTAGATACGCAGTATTTT

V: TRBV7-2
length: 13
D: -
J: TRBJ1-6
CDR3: CASSSNYNSPLHF
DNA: TGTGCCAGCAGCTCCAATTATAATTCACCCCTCCACTTT

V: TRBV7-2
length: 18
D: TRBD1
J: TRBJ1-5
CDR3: CASSHGTGSRYSNQPQHF
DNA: TGTGCCAGCAGCCATGGGACAGGAAGTCGATATAGCAATCAGCCCCAGCATTTT

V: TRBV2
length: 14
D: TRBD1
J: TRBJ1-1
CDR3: CASRTGDMNTEAFF
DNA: TGTGCCAGCAGGACAGGGGATATGAACACTGAAGCTTTCTTT

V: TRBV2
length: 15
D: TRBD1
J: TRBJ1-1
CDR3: CASREDRVGFTEAFF
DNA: TGTGCCAGCAGGGAAGACAGGGTGGGGTTCACTGAAGCTTTCTTT

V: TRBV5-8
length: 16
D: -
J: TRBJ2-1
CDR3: CASSPKGAGAPDEQFF
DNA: TGTGCCAGCAGCCCAAAGGGCGCGGGGGCGCCGGATGAGCAGTTCTTC

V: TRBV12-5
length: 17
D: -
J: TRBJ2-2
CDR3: CASGLVAQLGATGELFF
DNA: TGTGCTAGTGGTTTGGTAGCCCAACTCGGAGCCACCGGGGAGCTGTTTTTT

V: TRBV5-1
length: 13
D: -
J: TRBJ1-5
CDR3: CARGGEGHQPQHF
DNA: TGCGCCAGAGGGGGGGAGGGTCATCAGCCCCAGCATTTT

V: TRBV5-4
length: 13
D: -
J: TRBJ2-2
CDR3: CASSFGGTGELFF
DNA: TGTGCCAGCAGCTTCGGCGGCACCGGGGAGCTGTTTTTT

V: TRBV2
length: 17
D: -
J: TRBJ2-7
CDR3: CASSSLGPQGYSYEQYF
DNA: TGTGCCAGCTCCTCGCTCGGGCCTCAGGGATACTCCTACGAGCAGTACTTC

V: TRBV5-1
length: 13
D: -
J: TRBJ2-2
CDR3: CASSLSGGWELFF
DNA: TGCGCCAGCAGCTTGTCGGGTGGTTGGGAGCTGTTTTTT

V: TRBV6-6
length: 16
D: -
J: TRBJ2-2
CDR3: CASSYISKSITGELFF
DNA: TGTGCCAGCAGTTACATCTCCAAGTCTATAACCGGGGAGCTGTTTTTT

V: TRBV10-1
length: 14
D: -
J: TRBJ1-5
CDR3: CASSVVDSNQPQHF
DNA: TGCGCCAGCAGTGTCGTAGATAGCAATCAGCCCCAGCATTTT

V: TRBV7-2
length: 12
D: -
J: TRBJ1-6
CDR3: CASSFNNSPLHF
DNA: TGTGCCAGCAGCTTTAATAATTCACCCCTCCACTTT

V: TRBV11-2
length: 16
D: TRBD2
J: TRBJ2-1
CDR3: CASSFGAGDSYNEQFF
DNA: TGTGCCAGCAGCTTTGGGGCGGGAGACTCCTACAATGAGCAGTTCTTC

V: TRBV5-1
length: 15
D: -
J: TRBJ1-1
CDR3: CASSSRGVEGTEAFF
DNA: TGCGCCAGCAGCTCCCGGGGGGTTGAAGGCACTGAAGCTTTCTTT

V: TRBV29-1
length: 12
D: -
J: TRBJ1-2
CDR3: CSVSRNNYGYTF
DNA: TGCAGCGTTTCCAGGAATAACTATGGCTACACCTTC

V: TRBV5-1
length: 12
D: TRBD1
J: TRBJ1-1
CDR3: CASSSGTGEAFF
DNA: TGCGCCAGCAGCTCCGGTACAGGGGAGGCTTTCTTT

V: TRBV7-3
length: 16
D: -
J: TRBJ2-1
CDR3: CASSIPGPARGNEQFF
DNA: TGTGCCAGCAGCATTCCCGGTCCAGCGAGAGGGAATGAGCAGTTCTTC

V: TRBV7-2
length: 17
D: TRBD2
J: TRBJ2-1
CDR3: CASSLSPQRGFNNEQFF
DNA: TGTGCCAGCAGCTTATCTCCTCAGCGGGGGTTTAACAATGAGCAGTTCTTC

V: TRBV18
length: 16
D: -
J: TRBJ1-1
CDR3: CASSLQARLTGTEAFF
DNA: TGTGCCAGCTCACTCCAAGCCCGGCTCACGGGCACTGAAGCTTTCTTT

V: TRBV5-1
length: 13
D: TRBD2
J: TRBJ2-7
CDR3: CASSPGTSGEQYF
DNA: TGCGCCAGCAGCCCTGGGACTAGCGGCGAGCAGTACTTC

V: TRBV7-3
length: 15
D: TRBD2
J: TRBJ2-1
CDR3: CASSGVSGIYNEQFF
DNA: TGTGCCAGCAGCGGGGTTAGCGGGATCTACAATGAGCAGTTCTTC

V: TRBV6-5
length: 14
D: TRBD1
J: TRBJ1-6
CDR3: CASSRDRSNSPLHF
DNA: TGTGCCAGCAGCCGGGACAGGTCTAATTCACCCCTCCACTTT